This section outlines one TCR beta chain sequence together with its context. The antigen remains undetermined. The data stem from a study of a mutant IDH1 vaccine in newly diagnosed glioma. Study summary: Standard pretreatment was either radiotherapy, temozolomide, or, for most, radiochemotherapy with temozolomide. Findings of the study overall: Immune responses induced by vaccination arose in about 93% of the patients. Apparently unrelated to pseudoprogression were changes in the top peripheral T cell clonotypes.

The time point was: baseline, week 1 (first vaccination visit). Treatment denoted: pre-vaccination baseline after standard-of-care therapy. V dropped 5 bases and J dropped 8 bases, with 12 bases sitting between them. The CDR3 runs 12 residues. Per germline, CDR1 MNHEY and CDR2 SMNVEV (reference sequence). Repertoires were generated with immunoSEQ multiplex PCR, while TCRdb's copy carries only in-frame clones and drops some. The sample holds around 87,000 clones; 83% are singletons and the top ten take approximately 7.4%. The sample in question was PBMCs, obtained from a glioma patient treated with radiotherapy, temozolomide or both. This receptor was obtained from a woman aged 45-65 years with glioma. The chain recombines TRBV27 with TRBJ1-1; D unclear. The CDR3 DNA reads as TGTGCCAGCAGTCCAAATCAGCGAGAAGCTTTCTTT. Its translation: CASSPNQREAFF.